Below, 11 T cell receptor beta chains from the same sample are listed, as sequenced in a study of T cell repertoires in cytomegalovirus infection. One entry per CDR3 protein results from TCRdb running MiXCR on the reads. In the table there are around 450,000 distinct CDR3 sequences, 31% of which are singletons. Sequencing input: PBMCs. The receptor set was obtained from a human donor in good health (CMV status not recorded). Some clones in this sample may be carry-over from other donors' samples.

Many counts were recorded for this clonotype. V and J are TRBV7-6 and TRBJ2-3; 11 bases map to TRBD1. The CDR3 loop spans 14 amino acids. Per germline, CDR1 SGHVS and CDR2 FNYEAQ. The V gene end was trimmed by 8 bases and the J gene end by 8 bases; junction bases not matched to a gene: 9. The CDR3 loop is CASGGGDRGITQYF. The CDR3 DNA reads as TGTGCCAGCGGAGGGGGGGACAGGGGGATTACGCAGTATTTT.

In its sample, this clonotype was seen many times. The chain employs TRBV7-8 and TRBJ2-5; no reliable D call. Germline V gene lookup returns CDR1 SGHVS and CDR2 FQNEAQ. Trimming left V 2 bases short and J 5 bases short, with 12 bases between. The CDR3 runs to 14 residues. The DNA of the CDR3 is TGTGCCAGCAGCTTATCGAACGTTAAGGAGACCCAGTACTTC. Amino acid sequence: CASSLSNVKETQYF.

This chain uses TRBV5-1 with TRBJ1-3; D possibly corresponds to TRBD1 (6 bases). CDR3 length equals 15 residues. The V end was cut by 0 bases, the J end by 0 bases, with 7 bases between. The germline gives CDR1 SGHRS, CDR2 YFSETQ. CDR3 bases: TGCGCCAGCAGCTTGGGACAGGACTCTGGAAACACCATATATTTT. Its translation: CASSLGQDSGNTIYF.

The chain links TRBV7-2 to TRBJ1-5; D ambiguous. In germline, CDR1 is SGHTA, CDR2 FQGNSA. Trimming pared 1 base from V and 6 bases from J, leaving 7 bases between. The CDR3 is made up of 13 amino acids. The CDR3 nucleotides are TGTGCCAGCAGCTTAGAGCGGGGTCAGCCCCAGCATTTT. Its translation is CASSLERGQPQHF.

This clonotype was counted between two and nine times. This rearrangement joins TRBV28 to TRBJ1-3; 8 bases align to TRBD1. The CDR3 is made up of 15 amino acids. Germline V gene lookup returns CDR1 MDHEN and CDR2 SYDVKM. Trimming took 4 bases from V and 0 from J; bases not matched to a gene: 2. The CDR3 sequence is CASSWDRFSGNTIYF. The CDR3 DNA is TGTGCCAGCAGTTGGGACAGGTTCTCTGGAAACACCATATATTTT.

CDR3 DNA: TGTGCCAGCAGGAACCACAGGGGGCCAAACAATGAGCAGTTCTTC. The encoded protein is CASRNHRGPNNEQFF. The chain couples TRBV28 to TRBJ2-1, with TRBD1 matching over 9 bases. CDR1 and CDR2 from the germline V gene are MDHEN and SYDVKM. The CDR3 length is 15 residues. Losses at the gene ends were 6 bases for V and 5 bases for J; bases not matched to a gene: 8.

This clonotype came up many times. The chain carries TRBV7-2 and TRBJ1-5; TRBD1 matches at 10 bases. CDR3 length: 16 amino acids. Germline loops: CDR1 SGHTA, CDR2 FQGNSA. Germline trimming cut 1 base from V and 4 bases from J; bases unmatched to any gene: 4. CDR3 nucleotide sequence: TGTGCCAGCAGCTTAGGGGGGGACAGGGGTAATCAGCCCCAGCATTTT. This gives the protein CASSLGGDRGNQPQHF.

In the case of this clonotype: A single base separates this from a much larger clone, so it may be a read error. The chain has TRBV7-6 and TRBJ2-7, with a tentative D call TRBD1 (7 bases). CDR3 size: 14 residues. Germline V lookup: CDR1 SGHVS, CDR2 FNYEAQ. The CDR3 here is CACSLVDREDEQYF. CDR3 bases: TGTGCCTGCAGCTTAGTAGACAGGGAGGACGAGCAGTACTTC.

The chain couples TRBV6-6 to TRBJ2-2, with D perhaps TRBD2 (5 bases). V shed 4 bases and J shed 6 bases, with 15 bases lying between them. Per germline, CDR1 MNHNY and CDR2 SVGAGI (reference sequence). CDR3 length equals 15 residues. The CDR3 nucleotides are TGTGCCAGCAGTTCGAATCGGGAAATATCCGGGGAGCTGTTTTTT. Translation: CASSSNREISGELFF.

A note on this clonotype: A much larger clone lies one base from this, so it may be a read error. V gene TRBV7-2 combines with J gene TRBJ1-3, with a tentative D call TRBD1 (5 bases). CDR3 length: 15 residues. Germline V lookup: CDR1 SGHTA, CDR2 FQGNSA. This CDR3 reads CASSLVQESRNAIYF. Written as DNA, the CDR3 is TGTGCCAGCAGCTTAGTACAGGAGTCAAGAAACGCCATATATTTT.

This clonotype was observed a few times. V usage is TRBV2 and J usage is TRBJ1-4; D is undetermined. The CDR3 has 14 residues. Looked up from germline, CDR1 is SNHLY and CDR2 is FYNNEI. The germline V and J ends were trimmed by 3 bases and 8 bases, with 13 bases remaining between them. CDR3 sequence: CASSEARTEEKLFF. The CDR3 coding sequence is TGTGCCAGCAGTGAGGCCAGGACGGAGGAAAAACTGTTTTTT.